This entry concerns a single TCR beta chain. V was pared by 3 bases and J by 3 bases, with 12 bases between. Germline CDR1 MNHEY, CDR2 SVGAGI. The CDR3 is made up of 15 amino acids. The data originate from a study of cytomegalovirus exposure and HLA in healthy donors. PCR used 60 Vbeta primers and 13 Jbeta primers. The repertoire was sequenced with immunoSEQ multiplex PCR; TCRdb's copy has only in-frame clones and lacks some. The table includes some 180,000 clones, over 65% detected once. The genes are TRBV6-5 and TRBJ2-1; D unclear. The TCR was taken from a woman under 40 in good health and CMV-seronegative. The sequencing sample was made of PBMCs. The CDR3 DNA sequence: TGTGCCAGCAGTTATGGGCCCCTGTACTACAATGAGCAGTTCTTC. Protein: CASSYGPLYYNEQFF.